This T cell receptor beta chain was sequenced for a study of regulatory T cells in long-lasting Graves disease. Through Arm-PCR of CDR3 regions and iRepertoire HTBI primers, TCR beta libraries were built. MiXCR, applied by TCRdb to the multiplex PCR reads, yields one record per CDR3 protein. Of roughly 320,000 distinct CDR3 sequences listed, over 15% are singletons. CDR1 and CDR2 (germline): SGHAT, FQNNGV. Germline trimming cut 2 bases from V and 5 bases from J; bases unmatched to any gene: 5. The CDR3 consists of 14 residues. General study findings and limits: Persistent Graves' patients had lower TCR diversity than newly diagnosed ones. Sample size, which was small, may have reduced accuracy. Among persistent patients, a larger number of public clonotypes were shared (around 2,700) than among newly diagnosed patients (roughly 910).

Time point indicated: newly diagnosed GD, antithyroid drugs for less than 3 months. Following extraction of RNA from PBMCs, that RNA was used to make the TCR library. This clonotype was counted at least ten times. As yet, its antigen is unknown. The data were also submitted as part of a second study, on T cells in Graves' hyperthyroidism and ophthalmopathy. That publication notes: In blood, most of the thyroid clonotypes expanded above 0.001 were also present.

The rearrangement joins TRBV11-2 to TRBJ1-1; 7 bases agree with TRBD1. The input for sequencing was peripheral blood mononuclear cells (PBMCs), taken at new diagnosis, from a patient treated with antithyroid drugs. This receptor was obtained from a man aged 40-55 years with Graves disease. The CDR3 region is CASSLRQGLTEAFF. CDR3 coding DNA: TGTGCCAGCAGCTTAAGACAGGGCTTGACTGAAGCTTTCTTT.